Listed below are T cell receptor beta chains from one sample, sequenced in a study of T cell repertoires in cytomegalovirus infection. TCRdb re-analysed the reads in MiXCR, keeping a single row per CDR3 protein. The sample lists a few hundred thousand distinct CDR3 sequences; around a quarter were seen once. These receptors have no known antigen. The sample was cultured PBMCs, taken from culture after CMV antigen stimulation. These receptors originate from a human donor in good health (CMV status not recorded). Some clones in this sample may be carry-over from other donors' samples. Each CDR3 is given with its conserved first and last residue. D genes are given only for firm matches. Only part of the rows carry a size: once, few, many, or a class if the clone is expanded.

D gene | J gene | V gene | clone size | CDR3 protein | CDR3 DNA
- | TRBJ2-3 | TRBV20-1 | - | CSARPWSGASTDTQYF | TGCAGTGCTAGACCTTGGAGCGGTGCTAGCACAGATACGCAGTATTTT
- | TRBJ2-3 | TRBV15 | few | CATSRGLSRGTDTQYF | TGTGCCACCAGCAGAGGACTTTCCAGGGGCACAGATACGCAGTATTTT
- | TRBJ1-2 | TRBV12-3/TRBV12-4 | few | CASSSGRVAGYTF | TGTGCCAGCAGTTCGGGCAGGGTCGCTGGCTACACCTTC
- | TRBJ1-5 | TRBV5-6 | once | CASSLAPTNQPQHF | TGTGCCAGCAGCTTGGCTCCAACCAATCAGCCCCAGCATTTT
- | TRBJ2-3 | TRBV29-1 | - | CSVEIRTGTDTQYF | TGCAGCGTTGAAATACGGACGGGCACAGATACGCAGTATTTT
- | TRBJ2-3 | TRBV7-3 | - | CASSPQGQFSDTQYF | TGTGCCAGCAGCCCGCAGGGGCAGTTCTCAGATACGCAGTATTTT
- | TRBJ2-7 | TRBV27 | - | CASSFLSPGKHEQYF | TGTGCCAGCAGTTTCCTATCTCCCGGCAAACACGAGCAGTACTTC
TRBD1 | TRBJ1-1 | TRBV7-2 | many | CASSATGAGAFF | TGTGCCAGCAGCGCGACAGGGGCGGGAGCTTTCTTT
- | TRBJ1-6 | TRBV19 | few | CASKLADHNSPLHF | TGTGCCAGTAAATTGGCAGACCATAATTCACCCCTCCACTTT
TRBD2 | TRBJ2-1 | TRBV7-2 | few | CASSTGLAGEVHEQFF | TGTGCCAGCAGCACGGGACTAGCGGGAGAAGTCCATGAGCAGTTCTTC
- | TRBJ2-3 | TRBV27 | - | CASVTSTDTQYF | TGTGCCAGCGTTACTAGCACAGATACGCAGTATTTT
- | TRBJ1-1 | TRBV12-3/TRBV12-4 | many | CASSNFVYTEAFF | TGTGCCAGCAGCAACTTCGTGTACACTGAAGCTTTCTTT
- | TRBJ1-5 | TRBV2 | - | CASSDFAPQPQHF | TGTGCCAGCAGTGATTTTGCCCCTCAGCCCCAGCATTTT
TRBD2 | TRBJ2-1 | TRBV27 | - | CASSLLAESSYNEQFF | TGTGCCAGCAGTCTTCTAGCGGAGAGCTCCTACAATGAGCAGTTCTTC
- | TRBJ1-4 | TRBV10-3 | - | CAISQGPENEKLFF | TGTGCCATCTCCCAAGGTCCAGAAAATGAAAAACTGTTTTTT
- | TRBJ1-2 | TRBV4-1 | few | CASSRSEGGGTSGYTF | TGCGCCAGCAGCCGCTCAGAAGGAGGGGGGACGAGCGGCTACACCTTC
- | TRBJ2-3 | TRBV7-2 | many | CASSLRRDTQYF | TGTGCCAGCAGCTTACGCAGGGATACGCAGTATTTT
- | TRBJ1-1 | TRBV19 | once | CASSMAQGFRTEAFF | TGTGCCAGTAGTATGGCCCAGGGTTTTCGAACTGAAGCTTTCTTT
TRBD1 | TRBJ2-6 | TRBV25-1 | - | CASSGGTGVSGANVLTF | TGTGCCAGCAGTGGGGGGACAGGCGTCTCTGGGGCCAACGTCCTGACTTTC
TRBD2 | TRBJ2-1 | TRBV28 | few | CASSHLVLALSYNEQFF | TGTGCCAGCAGTCACCTAGTACTAGCGTTATCCTACAATGAGCAGTTCTTC
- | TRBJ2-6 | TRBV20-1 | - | CSVGGHGANVLTF | TGCAGTGTAGGGGGGCATGGGGCCAACGTCCTGACTTTC
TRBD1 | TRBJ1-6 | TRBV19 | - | CASSYGQGRYSPLHF | TGTGCCAGTAGCTACGGACAGGGTCGTTATTCACCCCTCCACTTT
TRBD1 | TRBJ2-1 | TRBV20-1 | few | CSASTDRGLYNEQFF | TGCAGTGCTTCCACAGACAGGGGCCTATACAATGAGCAGTTCTTC
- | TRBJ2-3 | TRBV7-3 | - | CASSPRVGDTDTQYF | TGTGCCAGCAGCCCCCGTGTTGGGGACACAGATACGCAGTATTTT
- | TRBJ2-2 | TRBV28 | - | CAIGEVGGELFF | TGTGCCATTGGAGAGGTTGGCGGGGAGCTGTTTTTT
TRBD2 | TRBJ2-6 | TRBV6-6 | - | CASRLGGTSSGANVLTF | TGTGCCAGCCGTCTGGGCGGGACTAGCTCTGGGGCCAACGTCCTGACTTTC
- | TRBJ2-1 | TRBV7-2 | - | CASSLRSSASSYNEQFF | TGTGCCAGCAGCCTCAGATCTAGCGCGAGCTCCTACAATGAGCAGTTCTTC
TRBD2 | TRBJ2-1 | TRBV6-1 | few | CAITTPSGLADPNEQFF | TGTGCCATCACCACCCCAAGTGGACTAGCGGATCCCAATGAGCAGTTCTTC
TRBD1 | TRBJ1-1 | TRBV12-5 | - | CASGFGLGQGVGTEAFF | TGTGCTAGTGGTTTCGGACTGGGACAGGGGGTCGGCACTGAAGCTTTCTTT
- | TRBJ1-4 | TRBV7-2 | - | CASGFWNNEKLFF | TGTGCCAGCGGCTTCTGGAATAATGAAAAACTGTTTTTT
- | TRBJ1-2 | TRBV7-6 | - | CASSLANQAGGYTF | TGTGCCAGCAGCTTAGCTAATCAGGCGGGAGGCTACACCTTC
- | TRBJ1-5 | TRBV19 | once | CALNREVRSNQPQHF | TGTGCCTTGAACAGGGAAGTCCGTAGCAATCAGCCCCAGCATTTT
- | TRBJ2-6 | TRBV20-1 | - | CSAGISGANVLTF | TGCAGTGCCGGGATCTCTGGGGCCAACGTCCTGACTTTC
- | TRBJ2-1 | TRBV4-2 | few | CASSQDSGFYNEQFF | TGTGCCAGCAGCCAAGATTCCGGGTTCTACAATGAGCAGTTCTTC
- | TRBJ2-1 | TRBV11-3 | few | CASSITSQEQFF | TGTGCCAGCAGCATTACGTCGCAGGAGCAGTTCTTC
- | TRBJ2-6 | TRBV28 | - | CASSPRNSGANVLTF | TGTGCCAGCAGTCCACGTAATTCTGGGGCCAACGTCCTGACTTTC
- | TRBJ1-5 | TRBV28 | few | CASSSNFNQPQHF | TGTGCCAGCAGCTCAAATTTCAATCAGCCCCAGCATTTT
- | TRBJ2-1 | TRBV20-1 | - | CSAASGYNEQFF | TGCAGTGCCGCATCTGGGTACAATGAGCAGTTCTTC
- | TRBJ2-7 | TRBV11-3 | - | CASSVGRGQDYEQYF | TGTGCCAGCAGCGTCGGGAGGGGACAGGACTACGAGCAGTACTTC
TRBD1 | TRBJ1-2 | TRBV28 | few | CASSFTEGTGYNGYTF | TGTGCCAGCAGTTTTACCGAAGGGACAGGCTACAATGGCTACACCTTC
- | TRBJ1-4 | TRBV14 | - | CASSQEREPNEKLFF | TGTGCCAGCAGCCAAGAAAGGGAACCTAATGAAAAACTGTTTTTT
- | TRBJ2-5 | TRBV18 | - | CASSSDLGQAEETQYF | TGTGCCAGCTCATCCGACCTGGGTCAGGCCGAAGAGACCCAGTACTTC
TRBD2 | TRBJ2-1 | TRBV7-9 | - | CASSNLAGGHNEQFF | TGTGCCAGCAGCAACCTAGCGGGAGGACACAATGAGCAGTTCTTC